The 9 T cell receptor beta chains below come from one sample, sequenced in a study of cytomegalovirus exposure and HLA in healthy donors. A multiplex PCR was run with 60 Vbeta primers and 13 Jbeta primers. Measured with immunoSEQ multiplex PCR; TCRdb has only the in-frame clones, and not every one. The repertoire holds 90,000 to 130,000 clones, roughly three quarters seen once, with 5% to 8% in the top ten. The sample comprised PBMCs. These receptors were obtained from a man younger than 40 in good health and CMV-seropositive.

The rearrangement uses TRBV30 and TRBJ1-6, with TRBD1 identical over 7 bases. CDR3 length equals 15 residues. From germline, CDR1 is GTSNPN and CDR2 SVGIG (reference sequence). V lost 0 bases and J lost 5; bases outside the gene matches: 4. Here the CDR3 DNA reads TGTGCCTGGAGTGTAGGGGGCTTCCATAATTCACCCCTCCACTTT. Its protein is CAWSVGGFHNSPLHF. Filled out from reference TRBV30 and TRBJ1-6, the complete variable domain reads SQTIHQWPATLVQPVGSPLSLECTVEGTSNPNLYWYRQAAGRGLQLLFYSVGIGQISSEVPQNLSASRPQDRQFILSSKKLLLSDSGFYLCAWSVGGFHNSPLHFGNGTRLTVT.

This rearrangement joins TRBV7-9 to TRBJ2-1; D might be TRBD1 (5 bases). Germline CDR1 reads SEHNR; CDR2 reads FQNEAQ (reference sequence). The CDR3 is 15 amino acids. V was pared by 4 bases and J by 5 bases, with 15 bases between. The chain's CDR3 is CASSSFAGLDNEQFF. The CDR3 DNA is TGTGCCAGCAGCTCATTCGCAGGGCTCGACAATGAGCAGTTCTTC. The full variable domain, rest sourced from reference TRBV7-9 and TRBJ2-1, is DTGVSQNPRHKITKRGQNVTFRCDPISEHNRLYWYRQTLGQGPEFLTYFQNEAQLEKSRLLSDRFSAERPKGSFSTLEIQRTEQGDSAMYLCASSSFAGLDNEQFFGPGTRLTVL.

The CDR3 DNA sequence: TGTGCCAGCAGCCGACTCGCGGACTGGAGCGAAAACTACGAGCAGTACTTC. Encoded protein: CASSRLADWSENYEQYF. The chain joins TRBV14 to TRBJ2-5, with D possibly being TRBD2 (5 bases). TRBJ2-7 explains the end of the DNA better; the J call may be wrong. Looked up from germline, CDR1 is SGHDN and CDR2 is FVKESK. This CDR3 has 17 amino acids.

This rearrangement joins TRBV2 to TRBJ2-5, with D tentatively TRBD2 (6 bases). This CDR3 has 15 amino acids. The V gene's germline CDR1 is SNHLY and CDR2 FYNNEI. V shed 8 bases and J shed 5 bases, with 21 bases lying between them. CDR3 nucleotides: TGTGCCAGCGTAGGAGGGACCGAGGTCTTGGAGACCCAGTACTTC. Protein product: CASVGGTEVLETQYF.

This chain connects TRBV18 to TRBJ2-3, with D possibly being TRBD2 (5 bases). The germline CDR1 and CDR2 sequences are KGHSH and LQKENI. The V end lost 3 bases, the J end lost 2 bases, and 6 bases lay between the germline ends. The length of the CDR3 is 13 residues. In DNA, the CDR3 is TGTGCCAGCTCACCGGACTCCACAGATACGCAGTATTTT. Encoded protein: CASSPDSTDTQYF.

This chain uses TRBV19 with TRBJ1-2, with a weak D call TRBD1 (6 bases). CDR3 length: 13 amino acids. Germline lookup yields CDR1 LNHDA and CDR2 SQIVND (reference sequence). With 1 base removed from V and 7 bases from J, the gap between germline ends came to 10 bases. The CDR3 loop is CASSIAGVAGYTF. The CDR3 nucleotides are TGTGCCAGTAGTATAGCAGGGGTGGCTGGCTACACCTTC.

This clone occurred once. The rearrangement joins TRBV19 to TRBJ1-4; TRBD1 aligns across 9 bases. There are 17 residues in the CDR3. Germline V lookup: CDR1 LNHDA, CDR2 SQIVND (reference sequence). With 4 bases clipped from V and 0 bases from J, the junction kept 6 bases outside the gene matches. The CDR3 region has the DNA TGTGCCAGTAGTAGGGACAGGGAGGGAGCAACTAATGAAAAACTGTTTTTT. Its protein is CASSRDREGATNEKLFF.

The rearrangement uses TRBV28 and TRBJ2-7; TRBD1 agrees at 10 bases. CDR3 length equals 16 residues. J was trimmed by 4 bases and V by 3 bases; bases with no gene match: 9. The germline V gene encodes CDR1 MDHEN and CDR2 SYDVKM. The CDR3 reads CASSFIGGTGAYEQYF. CDR3 bases: TGTGCCAGCAGTTTCATAGGCGGGACAGGGGCGTACGAGCAGTACTTC. Full variable domain (remainder filled in from reference TRBV28 and TRBJ2-7): DVKVTQSSRYLVKRTGEKVFLECVQDMDHENMFWYRQDPGLGLRLIYFSYDVKMKEKGDIPEGYSVSREKKERFSLILESASTNQTSMYLCASSFIGGTGAYEQYFGPGTRLTVT.

The rearrangement joins TRBV6-5 to TRBJ2-5, with D possibly matching TRBD2 (5 bases). The J call may be faulty, since TRBJ2-7 better matches the DNA end. The CDR3 is 14 amino acids. Germline assignment: CDR1 MNHEY and CDR2 SVGAGI. The CDR3 DNA reads TGTGCCAGCAGTTCCTCTCGGACTCCCTACGAGCAGTACTTC. Protein: CASSSSRTPYEQYF.